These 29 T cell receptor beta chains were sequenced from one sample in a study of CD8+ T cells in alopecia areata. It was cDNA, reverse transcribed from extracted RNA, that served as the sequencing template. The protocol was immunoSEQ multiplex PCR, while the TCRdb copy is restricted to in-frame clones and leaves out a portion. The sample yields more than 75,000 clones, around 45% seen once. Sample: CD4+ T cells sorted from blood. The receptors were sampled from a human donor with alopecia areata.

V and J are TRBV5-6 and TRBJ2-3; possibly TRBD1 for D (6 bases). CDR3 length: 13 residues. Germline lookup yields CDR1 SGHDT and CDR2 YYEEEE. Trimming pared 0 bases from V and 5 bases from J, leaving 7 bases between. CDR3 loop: CASSLAGEDTQYF. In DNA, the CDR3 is TGTGCCAGCAGCTTGGCAGGGGAAGATACGCAGTATTTT.

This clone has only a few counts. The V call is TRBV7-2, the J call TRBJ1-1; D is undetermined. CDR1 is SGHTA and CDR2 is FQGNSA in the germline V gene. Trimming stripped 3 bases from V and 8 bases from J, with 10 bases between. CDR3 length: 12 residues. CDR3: CASSFQVWEAFF. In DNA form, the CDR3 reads TGTGCCAGCAGCTTTCAAGTTTGGGAAGCTTTCTTT.

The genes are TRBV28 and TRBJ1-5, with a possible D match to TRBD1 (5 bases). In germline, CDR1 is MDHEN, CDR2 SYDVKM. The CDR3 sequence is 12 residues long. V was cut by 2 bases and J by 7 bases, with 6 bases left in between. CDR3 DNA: TGTGCCAGCAGTTTACGGGGCCAGCCCCAGCATTTT. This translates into CASSLRGQPQHF.

CDR3 nucleotides: TGCAGCGTTGAAGGTCTCAGGGTCCCCCAAGAGACCCAGTACTTC. It is translated as CSVEGLRVPQETQYF. The chain recombines TRBV29-1 with TRBJ2-5; possibly TRBD1 for D (5 bases). The V and J ends lost 1 base and 1 base respectively, with 13 bases between them. The germline V gene has CDR1 SQVTM and CDR2 ANQGSEA. The CDR3 has 15 amino acids.

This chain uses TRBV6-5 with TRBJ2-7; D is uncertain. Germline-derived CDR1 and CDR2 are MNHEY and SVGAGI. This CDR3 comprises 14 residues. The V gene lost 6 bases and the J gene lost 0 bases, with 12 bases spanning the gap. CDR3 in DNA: TGTGCCAGCAGACGGACGGCGAGCTCCTACGAGCAGTACTTC. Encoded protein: CASRRTASSYEQYF.

The CDR3 DNA is TGTGCCTGGACCAACGGGAGGGACTTCGATCAGCCCCAGCATTTT. Encoded protein: CAWTNGRDFDQPQHF. V usage is TRBV30 and J usage is TRBJ1-5; D perhaps matches TRBD1 (5 bases). The germline gives CDR1 GTSNPN, CDR2 SVGIG (reference sequence). Trimming pared 4 bases from V and 5 bases from J, leaving 18 bases between. The CDR3 totals 15 residues.

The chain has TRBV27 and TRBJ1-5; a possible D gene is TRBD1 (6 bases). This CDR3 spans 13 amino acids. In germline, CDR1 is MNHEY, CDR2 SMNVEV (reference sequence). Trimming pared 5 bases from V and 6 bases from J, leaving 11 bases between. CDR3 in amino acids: CASSIGGLQPQHF. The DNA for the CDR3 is TGTGCCAGCAGTATCGGGGGGCTTCAGCCCCAGCATTTT.

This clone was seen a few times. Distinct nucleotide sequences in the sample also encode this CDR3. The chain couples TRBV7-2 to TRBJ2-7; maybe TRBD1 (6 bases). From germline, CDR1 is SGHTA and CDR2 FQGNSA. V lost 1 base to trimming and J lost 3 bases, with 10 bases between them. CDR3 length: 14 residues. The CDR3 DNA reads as TGTGCCAGCAGCTTAGAGACAGGTGGCTACGAGCAGTACTTC. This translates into CASSLETGGYEQYF. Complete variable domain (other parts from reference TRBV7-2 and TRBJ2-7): GAGVSQSPSNKVTEKGKDVELRCDPISGHTALYWYRQSLGQGLEFLIYFQGNSAPDKSGLPSDRFSAERTGGSVSTLTIQRTQQEDSAVYLCASSLETGGYEQYFGPGTRLTVT.

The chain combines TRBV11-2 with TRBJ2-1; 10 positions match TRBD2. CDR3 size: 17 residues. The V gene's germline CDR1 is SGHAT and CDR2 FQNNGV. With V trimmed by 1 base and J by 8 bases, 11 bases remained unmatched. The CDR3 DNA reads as TGTGCCAGCAGCTTAGGGGGGCTAGCGGGAGTCTCGGATGAGCAGTTCTTC. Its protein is CASSLGGLAGVSDEQFF.

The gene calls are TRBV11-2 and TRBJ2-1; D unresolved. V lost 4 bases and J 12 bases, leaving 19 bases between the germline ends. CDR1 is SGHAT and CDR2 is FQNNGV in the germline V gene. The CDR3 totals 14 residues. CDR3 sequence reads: CASSSDRGSIGQFF. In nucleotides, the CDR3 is TGTGCCAGCAGCTCCGACCGAGGATCGATAGGGCAGTTCTTC.

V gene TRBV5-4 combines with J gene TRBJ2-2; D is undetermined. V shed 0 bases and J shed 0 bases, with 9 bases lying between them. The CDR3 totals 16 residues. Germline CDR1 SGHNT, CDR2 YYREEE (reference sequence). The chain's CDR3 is CASSLVGKTNTGELFF. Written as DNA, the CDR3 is TGTGCCAGCAGCTTGGTGGGGAAGACGAACACCGGGGAGCTGTTTTTT. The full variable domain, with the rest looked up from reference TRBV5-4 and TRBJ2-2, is ETGVTQSPTHLIKTRGQQVTLRCSSQSGHNTVSWYQQALGQGPQFIFQYYREEENGRGNFPPRFSGLQFPNYSSELNVNALELDDSALYLCASSLVGKTNTGELFFGEGSRLTVL.

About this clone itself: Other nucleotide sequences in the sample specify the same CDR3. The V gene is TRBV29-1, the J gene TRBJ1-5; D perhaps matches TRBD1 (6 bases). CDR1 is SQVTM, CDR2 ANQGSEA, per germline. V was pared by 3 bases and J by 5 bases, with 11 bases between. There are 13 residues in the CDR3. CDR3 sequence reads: CSVELSGDQPQHF. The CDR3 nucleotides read TGCAGCGTTGAGTTATCAGGGGATCAGCCCCAGCATTTT.

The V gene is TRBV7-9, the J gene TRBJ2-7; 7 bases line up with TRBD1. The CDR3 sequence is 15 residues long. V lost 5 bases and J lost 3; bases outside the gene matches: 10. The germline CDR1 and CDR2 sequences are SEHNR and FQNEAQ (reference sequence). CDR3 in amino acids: CASSPHPGQNYEQYF. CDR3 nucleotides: TGTGCCAGCAGCCCCCACCCGGGACAGAACTACGAGCAGTACTTC. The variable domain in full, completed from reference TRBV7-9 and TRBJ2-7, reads DTGVSQNPRHKITKRGQNVTFRCDPISEHNRLYWYRQTLGQGPEFLTYFQNEAQLEKSRLLSDRFSAERPKGSFSTLEIQRTEQGDSAMYLCASSPHPGQNYEQYFGPGTRLTVT.

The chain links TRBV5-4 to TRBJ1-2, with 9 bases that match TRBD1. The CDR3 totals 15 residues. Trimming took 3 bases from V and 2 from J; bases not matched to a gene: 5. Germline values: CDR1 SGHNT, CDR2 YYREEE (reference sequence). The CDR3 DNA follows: TGTGCCAGCAGCTCGGGACAGGGTAGGAACTATGGCTACACCTTC. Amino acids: CASSSGQGRNYGYTF.

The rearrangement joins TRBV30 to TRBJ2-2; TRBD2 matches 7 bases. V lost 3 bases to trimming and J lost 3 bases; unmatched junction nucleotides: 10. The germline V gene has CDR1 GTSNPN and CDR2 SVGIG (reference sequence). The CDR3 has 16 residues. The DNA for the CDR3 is TGTGCCTGGAGCGGGTTAGCGGGCGAATACACCGGGGAGCTGTTTTTT. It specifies CAWSGLAGEYTGELFF. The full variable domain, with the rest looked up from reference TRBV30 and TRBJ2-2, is SQTIHQWPATLVQPVGSPLSLECTVEGTSNPNLYWYRQAAGRGLQLLFYSVGIGQISSEVPQNLSASRPQDRQFILSSKKLLLSDSGFYLCAWSGLAGEYTGELFFGEGSRLTVL.

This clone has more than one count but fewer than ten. This chain's CDR3 is CASSRGSEVYGYTF. The CDR3 coding sequence is TGTGCCAGCAGCAGGGGGTCAGAGGTCTATGGCTACACCTTC. This rearrangement joins TRBV9 to TRBJ1-2; D is possibly TRBD1 (6 bases). Germline values: CDR1 SGDLS, CDR2 YYNGEE. This CDR3 region has 14 residues. Trimming pared 4 bases from V and 4 bases from J, leaving 14 bases between.

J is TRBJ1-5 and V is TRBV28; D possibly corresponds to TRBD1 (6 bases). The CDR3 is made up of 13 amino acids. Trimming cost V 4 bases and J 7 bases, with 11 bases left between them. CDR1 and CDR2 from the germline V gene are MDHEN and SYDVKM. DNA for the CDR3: TGTGCCAGCAGTTCGCTCACAGGGCAGCCCCAGCATTTT. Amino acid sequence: CASSSLTGQPQHF.

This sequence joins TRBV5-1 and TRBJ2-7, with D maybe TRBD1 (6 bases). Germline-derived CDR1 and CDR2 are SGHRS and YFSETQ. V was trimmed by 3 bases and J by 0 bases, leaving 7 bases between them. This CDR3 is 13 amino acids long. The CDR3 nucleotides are TGCGCCAGCAGCTGGACAGCCTCCTACGAGCAGTACTTC. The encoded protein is CASSWTASYEQYF.

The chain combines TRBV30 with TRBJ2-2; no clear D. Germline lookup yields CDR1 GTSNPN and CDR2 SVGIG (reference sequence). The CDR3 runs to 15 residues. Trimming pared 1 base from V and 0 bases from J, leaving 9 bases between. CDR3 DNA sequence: TGTGCCTGGAGTGGTCTAAGGGCGAACACCGGGGAGCTGTTTTTT. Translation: CAWSGLRANTGELFF.

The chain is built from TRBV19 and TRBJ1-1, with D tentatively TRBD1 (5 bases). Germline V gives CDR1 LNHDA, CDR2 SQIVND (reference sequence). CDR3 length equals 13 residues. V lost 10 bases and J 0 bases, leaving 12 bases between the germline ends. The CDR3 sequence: CATSDRLNTEAFF. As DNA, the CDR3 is TGTGCCACCTCAGACAGATTGAACACTGAAGCTTTCTTT.

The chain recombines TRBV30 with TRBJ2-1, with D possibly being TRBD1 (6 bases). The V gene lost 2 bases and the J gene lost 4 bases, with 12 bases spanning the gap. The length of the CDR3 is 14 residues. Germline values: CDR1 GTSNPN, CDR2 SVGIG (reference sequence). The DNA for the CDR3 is TGTGCCTGGAGTCAGGGGAATTGGTACAATGAGCAGTTCTTC. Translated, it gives CAWSQGNWYNEQFF.

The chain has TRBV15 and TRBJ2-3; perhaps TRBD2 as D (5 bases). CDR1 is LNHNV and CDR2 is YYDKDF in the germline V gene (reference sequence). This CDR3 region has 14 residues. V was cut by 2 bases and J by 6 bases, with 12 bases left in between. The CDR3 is CATSRTLGVDTQYF. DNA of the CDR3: TGTGCCACCAGCAGAACTCTCGGGGTCGATACGCAGTATTTT.

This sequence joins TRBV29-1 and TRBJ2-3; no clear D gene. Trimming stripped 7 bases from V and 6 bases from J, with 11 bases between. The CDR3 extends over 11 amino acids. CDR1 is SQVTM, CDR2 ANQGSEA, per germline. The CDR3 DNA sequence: TGCAGCGCTTCGCGTGGGGATACGCAGTATTTT. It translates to CSASRGDTQYF.

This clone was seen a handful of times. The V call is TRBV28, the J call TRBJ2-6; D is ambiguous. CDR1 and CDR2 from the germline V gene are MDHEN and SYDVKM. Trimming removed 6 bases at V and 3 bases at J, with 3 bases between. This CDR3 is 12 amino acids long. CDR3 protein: CASSGGANVLTF. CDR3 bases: TGTGCCAGCAGCGGTGGGGCCAACGTCCTGACTTTC.

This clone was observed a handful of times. The CDR3, as DNA: TGTGCCAGCAGCCCGGGACGGAGATACGAGCAGTACTTC. It codes for CASSPGRRYEQYF. This rearrangement joins TRBV7-2 to TRBJ2-7, with D perhaps being TRBD1 or TRBD2 (5 bases each). The CDR3 contains 13 residues. From germline, CDR1 is SGHTA and CDR2 FQGNSA. Trimming shortened V by 5 bases and J by 4 bases, and 12 bases separated the two germline ends.

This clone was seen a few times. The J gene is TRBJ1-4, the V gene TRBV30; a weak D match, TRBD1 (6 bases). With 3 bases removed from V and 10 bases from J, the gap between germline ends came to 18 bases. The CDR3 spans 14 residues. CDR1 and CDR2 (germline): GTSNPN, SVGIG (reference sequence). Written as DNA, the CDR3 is TGTGCCTGGAGCGCGGCAGGGGCTTGGGTAAAACTGTTTTTT. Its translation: CAWSAAGAWVKLFF.

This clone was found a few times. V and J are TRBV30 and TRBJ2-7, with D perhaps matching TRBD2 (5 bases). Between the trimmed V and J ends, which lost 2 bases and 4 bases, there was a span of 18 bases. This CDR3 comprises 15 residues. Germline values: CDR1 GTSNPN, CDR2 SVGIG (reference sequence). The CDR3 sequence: CAWSSIQRNLYEQYF. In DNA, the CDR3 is TGTGCCTGGAGTTCGATCCAGCGGAATTTGTACGAGCAGTACTTC.

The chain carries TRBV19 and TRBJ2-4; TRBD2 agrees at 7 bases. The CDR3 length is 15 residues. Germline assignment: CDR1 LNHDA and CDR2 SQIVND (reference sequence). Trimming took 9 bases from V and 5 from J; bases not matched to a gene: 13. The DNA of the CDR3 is TGTGCCAGCCACGGGGGGAAGCAGGCCCAAAACATTCAGTACTTC. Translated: CASHGGKQAQNIQYF.

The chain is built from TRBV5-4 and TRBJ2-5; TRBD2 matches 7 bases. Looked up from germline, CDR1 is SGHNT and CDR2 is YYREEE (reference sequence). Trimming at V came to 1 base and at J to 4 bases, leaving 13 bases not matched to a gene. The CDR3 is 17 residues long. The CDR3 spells CASSLSRGVVSRETQYF. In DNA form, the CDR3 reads TGTGCCAGCAGCTTGTCTCGGGGGGTCGTGTCTCGAGAGACCCAGTACTTC. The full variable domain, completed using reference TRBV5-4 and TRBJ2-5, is ETGVTQSPTHLIKTRGQQVTLRCSSQSGHNTVSWYQQALGQGPQFIFQYYREEENGRGNFPPRFSGLQFPNYSSELNVNALELDDSALYLCASSLSRGVVSRETQYFGPGTRLLVL.